The rows below give T cell receptor beta chains drawn from one sample of a study of OX40 agonist ivuxolimab in advanced cancers. Here immunoSEQ multiplex PCR was the method, and the copy in TCRdb shows in-frame clones only, minus some. The table lists under 60,000 clones, roughly 88% of them singletons, with about 5.1% in the top ten. Sequencing used CD4+ or CD8+ T cells sorted from blood, obtained in a trial of the OX40 agonist ivuxolimab. These TCRs come from an adult with an advanced solid tumor such as melanoma, head and neck, liver or kidney cancer. The conserved cysteine and the conserved F or W are not part of the CDR3 here. The D gene is left open where the match is weak.

CDR3 length: 14
J gene: TRBJ1-2
V gene: TRBV28
D gene: TRBD1
CDR3 protein: ASSPPGRGPNYGYT

CDR3 length: 15
J gene: TRBJ2-3
V gene: TRBV4-1
D gene: NA
CDR3 protein: ASSPYRDRSSTDTQY

CDR3 length: 13
J gene: TRBJ1-4
V gene: TRBV5-6
D gene: NA
CDR3 protein: ASSLPGEGNEKLF

CDR3 length: 10
J gene: TRBJ2-3
V gene: TRBV10-3
D gene: NA
CDR3 protein: AGGGSIDTQY

CDR3 length: 13
J gene: TRBJ1-5
V gene: TRBV6-1
D gene: TRBD1
CDR3 protein: ASIWTGGSNQPQH

CDR3 length: 12
J gene: TRBJ2-7
V gene: TRBV19
D gene: TRBD2
CDR3 protein: ASSRPGTSYEQY

CDR3 length: 11
J gene: TRBJ2-1
V gene: TRBV13
D gene: TRBD2
CDR3 protein: ASSLGRGLAEF

CDR3 length: 13
J gene: TRBJ2-7
V gene: TRBV5-6
D gene: NA
CDR3 protein: ASSLVLGGRYEQY

CDR3 length: 9
J gene: TRBJ2-7
V gene: TRBV30
D gene: NA
CDR3 protein: AWSLGYEQY

CDR3 length: 12
J gene: TRBJ1-1
V gene: TRBV5-1
D gene: NA
CDR3 protein: ASSLATGNTEAF

CDR3 length: 11
J gene: TRBJ2-3
V gene: TRBV7-9
D gene: NA
CDR3 protein: ASSLGTLDTQY

CDR3 length: 11
J gene: TRBJ2-3
V gene: TRBV5-6
D gene: NA
CDR3 protein: ASSLASTDTQY

CDR3 length: 13
J gene: TRBJ2-1
V gene: TRBV14
D gene: TRBD2
CDR3 protein: ASSPSGRAYNEQF

CDR3 length: 11
J gene: TRBJ2-1
V gene: TRBV6-1
D gene: NA
CDR3 protein: ASSRGGGEEQF

CDR3 length: 14
J gene: TRBJ2-5
V gene: TRBV19
D gene: NA
CDR3 protein: ASSIGLAGTFETQY

CDR3 length: 18
J gene: NA
V gene: TRBV4-2
D gene: TRBD2
CDR3 protein: ASSQDLASGRKLSSYEQY

CDR3 length: 11
J gene: TRBJ1-2
V gene: TRBV4-3
D gene: NA
CDR3 protein: ASSQNRADGYT

CDR3 length: 11
J gene: TRBJ2-2
V gene: TRBV28
D gene: NA
CDR3 protein: ASSVQPPGELF

CDR3 length: 13
J gene: TRBJ2-5
V gene: TRBV11-2
D gene: TRBD1
CDR3 protein: ASSVGTGGLETQY

CDR3 length: 9
J gene: TRBJ2-7
V gene: TRBV6-5
D gene: NA
CDR3 protein: ASSVGYEQY

CDR3 length: 17
J gene: TRBJ2-6
V gene: TRBV19
D gene: TRBD1
CDR3 protein: ASSTGGGQGTSGANVLT

CDR3 length: 14
J gene: TRBJ2-2
V gene: TRBV7-9
D gene: TRBD2
CDR3 protein: ASSPAGAGGTGELF

CDR3 length: 13
J gene: TRBJ2-6
V gene: TRBV7-3
D gene: NA
CDR3 protein: ASSLTVSGANVLT

CDR3 length: 14
J gene: TRBJ2-7
V gene: TRBV11-3
D gene: TRBD2
CDR3 protein: ASSPSWGEGLNEQY

CDR3 length: 17
J gene: TRBJ2-3
V gene: TRBV4-2
D gene: TRBD2
CDR3 protein: ASSQGPSGGYNPTDTQY

CDR3 length: 13
J gene: TRBJ2-5
V gene: TRBV1
D gene: NA
CDR3 protein: TSSQVQRSQETQY

CDR3 length: 11
J gene: TRBJ2-5
V gene: TRBV6-1
D gene: TRBD1
CDR3 protein: ASSVTGGETQY

CDR3 length: 16
J gene: TRBJ2-1
V gene: TRBV2
D gene: TRBD2
CDR3 protein: ASSGASGGPSSYNEQF

CDR3 length: 13
J gene: TRBJ1-1
V gene: TRBV7-9
D gene: TRBD1
CDR3 protein: ASSTQGTGNTEAF

CDR3 length: 14
J gene: TRBJ2-7
V gene: TRBV2
D gene: TRBD1
CDR3 protein: ASSEAGGQGTYEQY

CDR3 length: 13
J gene: TRBJ2-1
V gene: TRBV7-9
D gene: NA
CDR3 protein: ASSFAGSSYNEQF

CDR3 length: 15
J gene: TRBJ1-6
V gene: TRBV18
D gene: NA
CDR3 protein: ASSLSDQNSYNSPLH

CDR3 length: 11
J gene: TRBJ2-3
V gene: TRBV19
D gene: TRBD2
CDR3 protein: ASSAGGADTQY

CDR3 length: 14
J gene: TRBJ1-2
V gene: TRBV7-2
D gene: NA
CDR3 protein: ASSLEGTLGNYGYT

CDR3 length: 13
J gene: TRBJ1-1
V gene: TRBV9
D gene: NA
CDR3 protein: ASSQAPGQLTEAF

CDR3 length: 11
J gene: TRBJ1-1
V gene: TRBV11-2
D gene: NA
CDR3 protein: ASSLVGGQEAF

CDR3 length: 13
J gene: TRBJ2-7
V gene: TRBV9
D gene: TRBD2
CDR3 protein: ASSQSGRALGEQY

CDR3 length: 8
J gene: TRBJ2-1
V gene: TRBV21-1
D gene: NA
CDR3 protein: AIYYNEQF

CDR3 length: 14
J gene: TRBJ2-5
V gene: TRBV7-6
D gene: TRBD2
CDR3 protein: ASSPASGGASATQY

CDR3 length: 14
J gene: TRBJ2-7
V gene: TRBV2
D gene: TRBD2
CDR3 protein: ASSEGGLAGTYEQY

CDR3 length: 13
J gene: TRBJ1-5
V gene: TRBV4-1
D gene: TRBD1
CDR3 protein: ASSQDQGVSQPQH

CDR3 length: 10
J gene: TRBJ1-1
V gene: TRBV14
D gene: NA
CDR3 protein: ASSRMGTEAF

CDR3 length: 10
J gene: TRBJ1-1
V gene: TRBV5-1
D gene: NA
CDR3 protein: ASSGQNTEAF

CDR3 length: 12
J gene: TRBJ1-6
V gene: TRBV5-4
D gene: NA
CDR3 protein: ASSLGLDNSPLH

CDR3 length: 14
J gene: TRBJ2-4
V gene: TRBV5-1
D gene: TRBD2
CDR3 protein: ASSLASTSGSDIQY

CDR3 length: 11
J gene: TRBJ2-5
V gene: TRBV7-3
D gene: NA
CDR3 protein: ASSSAGGETQY

CDR3 length: 10
J gene: TRBJ1-4
V gene: TRBV2
D gene: NA
CDR3 protein: ASSESHISRS

CDR3 length: 13
J gene: TRBJ2-5
V gene: TRBV5-4
D gene: NA
CDR3 protein: ASSLGVGVQETQY

CDR3 length: 13
J gene: TRBJ2-7
V gene: TRBV5-1
D gene: NA
CDR3 protein: ASSSAGGGSYEQY

CDR3 length: 14
J gene: TRBJ2-3
V gene: TRBV4-2
D gene: NA
CDR3 protein: ASSPGVSQRSDTQY